Each of the 28 T cell receptor beta chains below was sequenced from the same sample in a study of blood T cell repertoires in COVID-19 (dated by TCRdb to the early 2020s). Library prep was done by the immunoSEQ multiplex PCR assay. The table was pulled from immuneACCESS by TCRdb, which kept in-frame rearrangements only. Such tables lose some clones; where checked, under half of the loss comes from unresolved V genes, and the rest has no known cause. Here the sample has about 200,000 clones; around 84% occur a single time. The ten largest clones capture approximately 13% of the sample. The sequenced material came from peripheral blood. All receptors come from a human donor in a cohort sampled during active COVID-19.

This sequence joins TRBV4-1 and TRBJ2-1; possibly TRBD1 for D (6 bases). V was trimmed by 4 bases and J by 3 bases, leaving 13 bases between them. This CDR3 is 15 amino acids long. Looked up from germline, CDR1 is MGHRA and CDR2 is YSYEKL. The CDR3 bases are TGCGCCAGCAGCCGGGGACGGACAGTCTACAATGAGCAGTTCTTC. Amino acid sequence: CASSRGRTVYNEQFF.

This clone has a single count. The chain joins TRBV5-1 to TRBJ2-3; TRBD2 aligns across 11 bases. The CDR3 totals 17 residues. Trimming cost V 0 bases and J 2 bases; bases outside gene matches: 5. Germline values: CDR1 SGHRS, CDR2 YFSETQ. The DNA for the CDR3 is TGCGCCAGCAGCTTGGAGGGACTAGCGGAACTCACAGATACGCAGTATTTT. It codes for CASSLEGLAELTDTQYF.

This clone was seen once. The chain has TRBV2 and TRBJ2-5, with 7 bases that match TRBD2. The CDR3 is made up of 14 amino acids. With V trimmed by 8 bases and J by 5 bases, 11 bases remained unmatched. CDR1 and CDR2 (germline): SNHLY, FYNNEI. The CDR3 sequence is CASGGVVWRETQYF. CDR3 in DNA: TGTGCCAGCGGGGGGGTTGTTTGGCGGGAGACCCAGTACTTC.

The chain uses TRBV18 and TRBJ2-7; a possible D gene is TRBD2 (6 bases). Per germline, CDR1 KGHSH and CDR2 LQKENI. CDR3 length: 15 amino acids. Between the trimmed V and J ends, which lost 1 base and 2 bases, there was a span of 12 bases. CDR3 nucleotide sequence: TGTGCCAGCTCACCACGCGGGGCCATCACCTACGAGCAGTACTTC. Residues: CASSPRGAITYEQYF.

CDR3 nucleotides: TGTGCCAGCAGCCAAGCTTCCGGGAACAATGAGCAGTTCTTC. It codes for CASSQASGNNEQFF. This chain joins TRBV3-1 (or the pseudogene TRBV3-2) and TRBJ2-1; D is possibly TRBD2 (5 bases). This CDR3 comprises 14 residues. Germline loops: CDR1 LGHDT, CDR2 YNNKEL (reference sequence). The V end was cut by 1 base, the J end by 5 bases, with 9 bases between.

This chain joins TRBV9 and TRBJ2-2; D is uncertain. V was trimmed by 0 bases and J by 5 bases, leaving 8 bases between them. This CDR3 is built from 14 residues. Germline assignment: CDR1 SGDLS and CDR2 YYNGEE. DNA for the CDR3: TGTGCCAGCAGCGTAGTAGGCGGAACCGGGGAGCTGTTTTTT. This sequence encodes CASSVVGGTGELFF.

This clone was counted ten times or more. This rearrangement joins TRBV2 to TRBJ1-2, with a tentative D call TRBD1 (5 bases). V lost 6 bases to trimming and J lost 4 bases, with 15 bases between them. The germline gives CDR1 SNHLY, CDR2 FYNNEI. The CDR3 length is 14 residues. Written as DNA, the CDR3 is TGTGCCAGCAGACCTCCAGGGCCAGTCTATGGCTACACCTTC. It yields the protein CASRPPGPVYGYTF.

The chain links TRBV18 to TRBJ2-7, with 7 bases aligning to TRBD1. V lost 3 bases to trimming and J lost 4 bases; unmatched junction nucleotides: 18. Germline V gene data show CDR1 as KGHSH and CDR2 as LQKENI. The CDR3 totals 18 residues. CDR3 in amino acids: CASSPLTGTISLEYEQYF. The CDR3 DNA reads TGTGCCAGCTCACCCCTGACAGGGACAATCTCTCTGGAGTACGAGCAGTACTTC.

The chain is built from TRBV7-9 and TRBJ2-7; D gene unclear. The germline V and J ends were trimmed by 7 bases and 4 bases, with 17 bases remaining between them. The CDR3 runs to 14 residues. Per the germline V gene, CDR1 is SEHNR and CDR2 is FQNEAQ (reference sequence). The CDR3 DNA reads as TGTGCCAGCACCTCCAATTCGGTCGGTTACGAGCAGTACTTC. Translated, it gives CASTSNSVGYEQYF.

The chain recombines TRBV7-2 with TRBJ2-7; 11 nucleotides line up with TRBD1. V dropped 1 base and J dropped 8; count of bases not matched to a gene: 7. The CDR3 length is 15 residues. Germline assignment: CDR1 SGHTA and CDR2 FQGNSA. The CDR3 DNA reads TGTGCCAGCAGCTTAGATGGGACAGGGGGAAAGAAGCAGTACTTC. Protein: CASSLDGTGGKKQYF.

The sample holds one count of this clone. The V and J genes are TRBV19 and TRBJ1-1; TRBD1 matches 7 bases. Unmatched junction bases numbered 11, after V lost 10 bases and J lost 3 bases. The CDR3 contains 14 residues. Germline loops: CDR1 LNHDA, CDR2 SQIVND (reference sequence). For the CDR3, the DNA is TGTGCCACCTGGACAGGTCAAACGTACACTGAAGCTTTCTTT. Protein product: CATWTGQTYTEAFF.

This chain links TRBV4-1 with TRBJ1-4, with D tentatively TRBD1 (6 bases). The germline V gene encodes CDR1 MGHRA and CDR2 YSYEKL. The germline V and J ends were trimmed by 2 bases and 8 bases, with 12 bases remaining between them. This CDR3 spans 14 amino acids. DNA of the CDR3: TGCGCCAGCAGCCAATTGGGGGCGTGGGAAAAACTGTTTTTT. Its translation: CASSQLGAWEKLFF.

This clone came up a few times. The chain is built from TRBV30 and TRBJ2-1; D unresolved. Trimming removed 0 bases at V and 6 bases at J, with 3 bases between. CDR1 GTSNPN and CDR2 SVGIG come from the germline V gene (reference sequence). The CDR3 contains 11 residues. CDR3 in amino acids: CAWSVINEQFF. In DNA, the CDR3 is TGTGCCTGGAGTGTCATCAATGAGCAGTTCTTC.

The chain uses TRBV12-2 and TRBJ1-1; whether TRBD1, the table's D call, matches the DNA was not checked. TRBV12-2 is shown as a pseudogene. The CDR3 extends over 16 amino acids. CDR3 loop: CASRLARGQGRTEAFF. CDR3 coding DNA: TGTGCAAGTCGCTTAGCGCGGGGACAGGGGAGGACTGAAGCTTTCTTT.

The chain recombines TRBV5-1 with TRBJ2-1; the match to TRBD1 covers 7 bases. Trimming at V came to 0 bases and at J to 6 bases, leaving 15 bases not matched to a gene. The germline V gene encodes CDR1 SGHRS and CDR2 YFSETQ. The CDR3 sequence is 18 residues long. CDR3 amino acids: CASSLARSGGTILNEQFF. CDR3 nucleotides: TGCGCCAGCAGCTTGGCTCGCTCAGGGGGAACAATTCTCAATGAGCAGTTCTTC.

CDR3 protein: CASSVYREGEGYTF. DNA for the CDR3: TGTGCCAGCAGTGTCTACAGGGAAGGAGAAGGCTACACCTTC. This chain connects TRBV28 to TRBJ1-2; a weak D match, TRBD1 (6 bases). Germline V CDR1 and CDR2: MDHEN, SYDVKM. This CDR3 has 14 residues. V was pared by 5 bases and J by 8 bases, with 18 bases between.

The rearrangement joins TRBV3-1 (or the pseudogene TRBV3-2) to TRBJ1-1; D unclear. CDR1 and CDR2 (germline): LGHDT, YNNKEL (reference sequence). This CDR3 spans 13 amino acids. Trimming took off 1 base at V and 10 bases at J, with 13 bases between the two ends. CDR3 protein: CASSQVTQNGAFF. CDR3 in DNA: TGTGCCAGCAGCCAAGTGACACAAAATGGAGCTTTCTTT.

This rearrangement joins TRBV7-9 to TRBJ1-1; 7 nucleotides align to TRBD1. This CDR3 spans 15 amino acids. J was trimmed by 4 bases and V by 5 bases; bases with no gene match: 10. Germline loops: CDR1 SEHNR, CDR2 FQNEAQ (reference sequence). The CDR3 spells CASSMRQGAGTEAFF. CDR3 bases: TGTGCCAGCAGCATGAGACAGGGAGCGGGCACTGAAGCTTTCTTT.

In its sample, this clone was seen a few times. This chain connects TRBV24-1 to TRBJ2-2; 11 positions agree with TRBD2. V shed 8 bases and J 5 bases; nucleotides not matched to a gene: 6. This CDR3 spans 15 amino acids. Germline loops: CDR1 KGHDR, CDR2 SFDVKD. The CDR3 sequence: CATTPTSGRTGELFF. CDR3 DNA: TGTGCCACCACCCCTACTAGCGGGAGAACCGGGGAGCTGTTTTTT.

The genes are TRBV2 and TRBJ1-5; no firm D call. Deletions cut 4 bases from V and 0 bases from J, with 10 bases between. The germline CDR1 and CDR2 sequences are SNHLY and FYNNEI. This CDR3 spans 15 amino acids. CDR3 amino acids: CASSAGIPSNQPQHF. The DNA for the CDR3 is TGTGCCAGCAGTGCGGGGATACCTAGCAATCAGCCCCAGCATTTT.

This chain joins TRBV7-9 and TRBJ2-3, with 8 bases lining up with TRBD2. The CDR3 runs to 16 residues. CDR1 and CDR2 from the germline V gene are SEHNR and FQNEAQ (reference sequence). After removal of 4 bases from V and 0 bases from J, the junction contained 6 bases not matched to a gene. The CDR3 protein is CASSSLADSSTDTQYF. The CDR3 nucleotides read TGTGCCAGCAGCTCACTAGCGGATTCTAGCACAGATACGCAGTATTTT.

The chain joins TRBV7-8 to TRBJ1-5; D gene uncertain. This CDR3 has 14 residues. V lost 4 bases and J lost 5, with 12 bases in between. Germline values: CDR1 SGHVS, CDR2 FQNEAQ. The CDR3 loop is CASSSPGSHQPQHF. As DNA, the CDR3 is TGTGCCAGCAGCTCCCCCGGGTCGCATCAGCCCCAGCATTTT.

The chain recombines TRBV18 with TRBJ1-5, with D perhaps matching TRBD1 (5 bases). V was shortened by 2 bases and J by 6 bases, with 14 bases between the two germline ends. CDR1 and CDR2 from the germline V gene are KGHSH and LQKENI. The CDR3 loop spans 15 amino acids. CDR3 in amino acids: CASSPGSGGLQPQHF. Written as DNA, the CDR3 is TGTGCCAGCTCACCAGGATCCGGGGGTCTTCAGCCCCAGCATTTT.

This clone was observed once. The gene calls are TRBV2 and TRBJ1-1, with TRBD1 identical over 7 bases. The trim removed 3 bases at V and 5 bases at J, leaving 6 bases unmatched. CDR3 length: 14 amino acids. Germline V gene lookup returns CDR1 SNHLY and CDR2 FYNNEI. CDR3 in amino acids: CASSDLGTDTEAFF. Here the CDR3 DNA reads TGTGCCAGCAGTGATTTAGGGACAGATACTGAAGCTTTCTTT.

The CDR3 DNA follows: TGTGCCAGCAGCCAAGATGTTAAAGCGGGAGGAACTTCATCCTACAATGAGCAGTTCTTC. This gives the protein CASSQDVKAGGTSSYNEQFF. V and J are TRBV3-1 (or the pseudogene TRBV3-2) and TRBJ2-1; the match to TRBD2 covers 9 bases. Trimming at V came to 0 bases and at J to 1 base, leaving 13 bases not matched to a gene. The CDR3 is 20 residues long. Germline CDR1 LGHDT, CDR2 YNNKEL (reference sequence).

CDR3 protein: CSASAGGESQPQHF. The CDR3 DNA reads TGCAGTGCTAGTGCGGGGGGTGAATCTCAGCCCCAGCATTTT. This rearrangement joins TRBV20-1 to TRBJ1-5; tentatively, D is TRBD1 (5 bases). Trimming left V 3 bases short and J 6 bases short, with 15 bases between. Germline V gene data show CDR1 as DFQATT and CDR2 as SNEGSKA (reference sequence). This CDR3 has 14 amino acids.

This clone was counted between two and nine times. The gene calls are TRBV5-1 and TRBJ1-3; the D is unclear. CDR3 length equals 13 residues. The germline V gene encodes CDR1 SGHRS and CDR2 YFSETQ. Trimming left V 4 bases short and J 3 bases short, with 8 bases between. The CDR3 protein is CASSEGSGNTIYF. The CDR3 DNA follows: TGCGCCAGCAGCGAGGGTAGTGGAAACACCATATATTTT.

The V gene is TRBV27, the J gene TRBJ2-7; TRBD1 aligns across 9 bases. V dropped 1 base and J dropped 0; count of bases not matched to a gene: 13. Germline lookup yields CDR1 MNHEY and CDR2 SMNVEV (reference sequence). CDR3 length equals 19 residues. The CDR3 coding sequence is TGTGCCAGCAGTTTATACCGTCCCGGGACAGGGACCAGCTCCTACGAGCAGTACTTC. As protein: CASSLYRPGTGTSSYEQYF.